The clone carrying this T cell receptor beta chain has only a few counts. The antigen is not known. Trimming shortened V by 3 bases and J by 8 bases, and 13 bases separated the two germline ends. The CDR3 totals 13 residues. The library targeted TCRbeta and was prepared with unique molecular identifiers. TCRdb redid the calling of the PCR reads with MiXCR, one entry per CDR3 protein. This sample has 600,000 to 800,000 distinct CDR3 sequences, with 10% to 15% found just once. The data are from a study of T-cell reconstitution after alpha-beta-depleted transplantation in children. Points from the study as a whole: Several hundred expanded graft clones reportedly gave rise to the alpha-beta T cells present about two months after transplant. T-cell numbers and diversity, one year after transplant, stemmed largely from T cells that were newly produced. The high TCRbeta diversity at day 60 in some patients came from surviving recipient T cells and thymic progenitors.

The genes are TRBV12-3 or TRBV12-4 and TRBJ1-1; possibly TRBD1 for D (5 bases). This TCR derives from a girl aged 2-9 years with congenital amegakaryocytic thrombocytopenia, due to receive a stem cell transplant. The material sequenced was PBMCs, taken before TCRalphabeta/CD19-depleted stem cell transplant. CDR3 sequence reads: CASSFPGSTEAFF. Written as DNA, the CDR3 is TGTGCCAGCAGTTTTCCAGGGTCTACCGAAGCTTTCTTT.